The clone carrying this TCR beta chain was seen more than once but under ten times. Antigen unknown. This sample was taken from a study of OX40 agonist ivuxolimab in advanced cancers. Study-level background: Patients were dosed intravenously with ivuxolimab at 0.01 to 10 mg/kg every 2 weeks. Patients achieving partial responses numbered three: one hepatocellular carcinoma case and two cutaneous melanoma cases. Study-wide results and caveats: The study found that CD8+ T cells averaged more expanded clones than CD4+.

With 0 bases removed from V and 0 bases from J, the gap between germline ends came to 8 bases. There are 16 residues in the CDR3. Germline lookup yields CDR1 LNHNV and CDR2 YYDKDF (reference sequence). Only in-frame clones appear in the TCRdb table, and some are missing; sequencing was by immunoSEQ multiplex PCR. Among some 70,000 clones listed, around 90% were seen once. V is TRBV15 and J is TRBJ1-4; the D is unclear. Material: CD4+ or CD8+ T cells sorted from blood, obtained in a trial of the OX40 agonist ivuxolimab. This sequence originates from an adult with an advanced solid tumor such as melanoma, head and neck, liver or kidney cancer. The CDR3 protein is CATSRDAGATNEKLFF. The CDR3 region has the DNA TGTGCCACCAGCAGAGATGCCGGAGCAACTAATGAAAAACTGTTTTTT.